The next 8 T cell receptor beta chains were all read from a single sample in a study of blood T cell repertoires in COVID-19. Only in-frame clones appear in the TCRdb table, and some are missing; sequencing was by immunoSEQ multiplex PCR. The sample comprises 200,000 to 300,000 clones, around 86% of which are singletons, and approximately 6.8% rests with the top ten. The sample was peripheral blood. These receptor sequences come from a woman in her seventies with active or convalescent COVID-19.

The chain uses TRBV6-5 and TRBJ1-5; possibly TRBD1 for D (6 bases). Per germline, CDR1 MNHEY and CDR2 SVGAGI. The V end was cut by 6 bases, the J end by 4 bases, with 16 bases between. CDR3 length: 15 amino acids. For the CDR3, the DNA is TGTGCCAGCAGCCGGCCGACAGGCTCTAATCAGCCCCAGCATTTT. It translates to CASSRPTGSNQPQHF.

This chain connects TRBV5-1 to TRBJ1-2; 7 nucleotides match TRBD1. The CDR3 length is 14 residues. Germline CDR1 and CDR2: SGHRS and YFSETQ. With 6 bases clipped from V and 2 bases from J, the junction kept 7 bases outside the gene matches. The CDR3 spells CASKQGGGNYGYTF. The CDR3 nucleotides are TGCGCCAGCAAGCAGGGGGGCGGCAACTATGGCTACACCTTC.

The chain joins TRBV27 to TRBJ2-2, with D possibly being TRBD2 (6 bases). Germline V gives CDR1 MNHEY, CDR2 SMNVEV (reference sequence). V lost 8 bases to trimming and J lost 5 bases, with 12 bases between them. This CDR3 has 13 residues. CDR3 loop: CASGWEVTGELFF. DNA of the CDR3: TGTGCCAGCGGTTGGGAGGTTACCGGGGAGCTGTTTTTT.

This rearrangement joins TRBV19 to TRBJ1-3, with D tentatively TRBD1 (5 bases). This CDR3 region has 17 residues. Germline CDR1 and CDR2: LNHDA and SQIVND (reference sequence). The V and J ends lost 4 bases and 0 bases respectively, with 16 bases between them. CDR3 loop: CASSTTLSGTSGNTIYF. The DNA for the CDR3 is TGTGCCAGTAGTACCACACTGAGCGGGACCTCTGGAAACACCATATATTTT.

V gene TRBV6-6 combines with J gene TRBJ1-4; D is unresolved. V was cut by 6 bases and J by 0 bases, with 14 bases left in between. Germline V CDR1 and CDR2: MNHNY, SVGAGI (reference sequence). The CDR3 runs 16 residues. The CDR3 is CASRRDKAATNEKLFF. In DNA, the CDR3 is TGTGCCAGCAGGAGAGACAAGGCTGCAACTAATGAAAAACTGTTTTTT.

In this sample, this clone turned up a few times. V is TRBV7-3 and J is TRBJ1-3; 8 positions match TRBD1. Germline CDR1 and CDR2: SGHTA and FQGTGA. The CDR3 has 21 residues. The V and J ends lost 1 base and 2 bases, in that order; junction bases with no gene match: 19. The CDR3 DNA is TGTGCCAGCAGCTTAAAGGGTTTTCTGGCAGGGGGCCGGGACGCTGGAAACACCATATATTTT. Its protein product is CASSLKGFLAGGRDAGNTIYF.

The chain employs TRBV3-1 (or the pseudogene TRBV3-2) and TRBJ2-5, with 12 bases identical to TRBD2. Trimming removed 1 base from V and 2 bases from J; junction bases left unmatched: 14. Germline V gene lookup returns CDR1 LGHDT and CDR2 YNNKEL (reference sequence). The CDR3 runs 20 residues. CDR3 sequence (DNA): TGTGCCAGCAGCCAAGCCCCCCCTCTAGCGGGGGGGTTCGGTCAAGAGACCCAGTACTTC. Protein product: CASSQAPPLAGGFGQETQYF.

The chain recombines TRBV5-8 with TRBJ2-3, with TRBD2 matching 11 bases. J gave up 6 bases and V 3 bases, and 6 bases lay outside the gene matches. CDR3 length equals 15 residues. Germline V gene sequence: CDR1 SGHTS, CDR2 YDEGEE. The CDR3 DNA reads TGTGCCAGCAGCTCGCGGCCTAGCGGGAGGGATACGCAGTATTTT. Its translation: CASSSRPSGRDTQYF. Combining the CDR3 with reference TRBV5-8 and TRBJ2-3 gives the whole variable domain EAGVTQSPTHLIKTRGQQATLRCSPISGHTSVYWYQQALGLGLQFLLWYDEGEERNRGNFPPRFSGRQFPNYSSELNVNALELEDSALYLCASSSRPSGRDTQYFGPGTRLTVL.